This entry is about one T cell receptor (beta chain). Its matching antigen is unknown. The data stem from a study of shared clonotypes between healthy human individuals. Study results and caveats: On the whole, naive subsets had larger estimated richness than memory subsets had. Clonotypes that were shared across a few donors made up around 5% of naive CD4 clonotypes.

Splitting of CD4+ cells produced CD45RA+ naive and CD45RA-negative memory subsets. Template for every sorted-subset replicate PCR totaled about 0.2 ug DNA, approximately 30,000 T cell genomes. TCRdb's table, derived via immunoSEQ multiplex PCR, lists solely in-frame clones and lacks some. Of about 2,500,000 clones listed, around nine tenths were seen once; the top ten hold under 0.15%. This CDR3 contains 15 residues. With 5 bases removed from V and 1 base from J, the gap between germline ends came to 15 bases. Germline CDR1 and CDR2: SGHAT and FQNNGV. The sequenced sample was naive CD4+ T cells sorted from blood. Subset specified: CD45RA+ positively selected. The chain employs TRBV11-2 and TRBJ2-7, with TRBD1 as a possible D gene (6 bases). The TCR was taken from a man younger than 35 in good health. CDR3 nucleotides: TGTGCCAGCAGCCCTGGGACAACCAGTTCCTACGAGCAGTACTTC. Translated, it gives CASSPGTTSSYEQYF.